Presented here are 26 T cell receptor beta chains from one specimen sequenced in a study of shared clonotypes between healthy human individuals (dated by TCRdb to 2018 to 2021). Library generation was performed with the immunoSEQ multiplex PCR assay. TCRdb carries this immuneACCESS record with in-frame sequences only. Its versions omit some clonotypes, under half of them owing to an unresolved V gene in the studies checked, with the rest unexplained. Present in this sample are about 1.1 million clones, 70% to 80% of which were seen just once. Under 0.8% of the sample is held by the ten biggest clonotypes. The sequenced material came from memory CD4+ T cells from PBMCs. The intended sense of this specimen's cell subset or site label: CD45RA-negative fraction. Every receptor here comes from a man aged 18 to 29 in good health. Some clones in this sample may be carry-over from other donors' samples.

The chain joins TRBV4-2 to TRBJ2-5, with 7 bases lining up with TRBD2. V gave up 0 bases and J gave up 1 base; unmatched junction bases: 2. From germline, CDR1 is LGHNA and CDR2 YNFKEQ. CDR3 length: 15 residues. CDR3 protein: CASSQEGRAQETQYF. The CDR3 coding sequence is TGTGCCAGCAGCCAAGAAGGGAGGGCCCAAGAGACCCAGTACTTC.

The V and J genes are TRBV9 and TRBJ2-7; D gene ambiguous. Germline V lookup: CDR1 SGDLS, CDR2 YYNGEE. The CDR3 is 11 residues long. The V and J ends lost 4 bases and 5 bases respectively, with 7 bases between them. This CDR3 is CASSLDNEQYF. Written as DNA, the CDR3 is TGTGCCAGCAGCTTGGATAACGAGCAGTACTTC.

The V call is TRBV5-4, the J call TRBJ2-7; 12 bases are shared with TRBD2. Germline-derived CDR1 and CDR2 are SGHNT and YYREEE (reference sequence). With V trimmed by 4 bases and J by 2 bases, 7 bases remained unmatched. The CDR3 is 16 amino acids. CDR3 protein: CASSPGLAGIAYEQYF. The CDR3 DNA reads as TGTGCCAGCAGCCCGGGACTAGCGGGCATAGCCTACGAGCAGTACTTC.

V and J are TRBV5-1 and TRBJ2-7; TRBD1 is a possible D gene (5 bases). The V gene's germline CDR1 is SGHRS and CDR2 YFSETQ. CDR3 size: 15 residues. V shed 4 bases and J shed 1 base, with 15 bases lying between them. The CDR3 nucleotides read TGCGCCAGCAGCCCCCAGGGAAGGGATTCCTACGAGCAGTACTTC. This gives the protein CASSPQGRDSYEQYF.

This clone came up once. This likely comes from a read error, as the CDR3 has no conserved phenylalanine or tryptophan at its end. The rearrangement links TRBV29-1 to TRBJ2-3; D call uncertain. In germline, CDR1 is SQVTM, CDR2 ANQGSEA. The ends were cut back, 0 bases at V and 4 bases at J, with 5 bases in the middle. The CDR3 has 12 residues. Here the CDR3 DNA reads TGCAGCGTTGAAGATGGGGCAGATACGCAGTATCTT. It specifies CSVEDGADTQYL.

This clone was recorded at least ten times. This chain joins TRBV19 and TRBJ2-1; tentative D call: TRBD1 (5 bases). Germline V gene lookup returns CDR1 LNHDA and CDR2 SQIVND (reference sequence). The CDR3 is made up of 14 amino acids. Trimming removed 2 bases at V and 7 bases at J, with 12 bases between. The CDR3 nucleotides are TGTGCCAGTAGTATAAGCCCCAGGGCAAATGAGCAGTTCTTC. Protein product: CASSISPRANEQFF.

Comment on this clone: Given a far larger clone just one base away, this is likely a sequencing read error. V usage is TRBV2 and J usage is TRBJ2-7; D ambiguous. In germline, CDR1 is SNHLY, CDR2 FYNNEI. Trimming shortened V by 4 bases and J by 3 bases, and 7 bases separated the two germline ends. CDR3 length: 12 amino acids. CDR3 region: CASSAQIYEQYF. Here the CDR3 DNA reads TGTGCCAGCAGTGCCCAGATCTACGAGCAGTACTTC. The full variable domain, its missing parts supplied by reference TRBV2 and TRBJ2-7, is EPEVTQTPSHQVTQMGQEVILRCVPISNHLYFYWYRQILGQKVEFLVSFYNNEISEKSEIFDDQFSVERPDGSNFTLKIRSTKLEDSAMYFCASSAQIYEQYFGPGTRLTVT.

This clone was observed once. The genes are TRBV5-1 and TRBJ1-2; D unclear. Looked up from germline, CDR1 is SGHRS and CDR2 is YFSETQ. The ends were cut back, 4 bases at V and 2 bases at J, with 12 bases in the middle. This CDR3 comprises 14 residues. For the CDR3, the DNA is TGCGCCAGCAGCCGGAGGACGCAAAACTATGGCTACACCTTC. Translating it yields CASSRRTQNYGYTF. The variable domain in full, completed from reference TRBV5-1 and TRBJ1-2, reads KAGVTQTPRYLIKTRGQQVTLSCSPISGHRSVSWYQQTPGQGLQFLFEYFSETQRNKGNFPGRFSGRQFSNSRSEMNVSTLELGDSALYLCASSRRTQNYGYTFGSGTRLTVV.

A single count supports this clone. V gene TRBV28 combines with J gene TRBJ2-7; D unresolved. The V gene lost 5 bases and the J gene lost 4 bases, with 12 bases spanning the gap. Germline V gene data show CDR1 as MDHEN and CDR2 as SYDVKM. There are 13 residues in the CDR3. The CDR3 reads CASSPLLRYEQYF. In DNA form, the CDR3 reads TGTGCCAGCAGTCCTCTATTGCGGTACGAGCAGTACTTC.

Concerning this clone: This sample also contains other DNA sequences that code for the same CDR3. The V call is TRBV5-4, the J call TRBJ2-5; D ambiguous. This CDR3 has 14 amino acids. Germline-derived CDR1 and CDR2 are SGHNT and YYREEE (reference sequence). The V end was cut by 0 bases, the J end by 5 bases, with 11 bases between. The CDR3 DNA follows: TGTGCCAGCAGCTTGGGTGGGCGGCGCGAGACCCAGTACTTC. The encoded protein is CASSLGGRRETQYF.

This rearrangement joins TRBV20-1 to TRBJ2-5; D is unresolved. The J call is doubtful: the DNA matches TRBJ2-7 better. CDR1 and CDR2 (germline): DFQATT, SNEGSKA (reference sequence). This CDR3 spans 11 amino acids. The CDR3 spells CSARVKNEQYF. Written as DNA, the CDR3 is TGCAGTGCTAGAGTTAAGAACGAGCAGTACTTC.

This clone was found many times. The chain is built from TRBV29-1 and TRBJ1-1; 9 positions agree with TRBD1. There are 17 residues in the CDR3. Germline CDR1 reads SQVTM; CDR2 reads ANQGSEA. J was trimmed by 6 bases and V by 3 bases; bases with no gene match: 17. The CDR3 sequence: CSVEAILETGGRAEAFF. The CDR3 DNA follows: TGCAGCGTTGAGGCAATCCTGGAAACAGGGGGCCGCGCTGAAGCTTTCTTT.

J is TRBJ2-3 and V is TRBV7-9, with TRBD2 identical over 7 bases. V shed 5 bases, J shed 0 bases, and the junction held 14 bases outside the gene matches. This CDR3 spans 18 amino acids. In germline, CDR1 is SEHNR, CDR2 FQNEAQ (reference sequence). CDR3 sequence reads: CASSPYTGGSGSTDTQYF. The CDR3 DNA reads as TGTGCCAGCAGCCCATACACCGGGGGTAGCGGGAGCACAGATACGCAGTATTTT.

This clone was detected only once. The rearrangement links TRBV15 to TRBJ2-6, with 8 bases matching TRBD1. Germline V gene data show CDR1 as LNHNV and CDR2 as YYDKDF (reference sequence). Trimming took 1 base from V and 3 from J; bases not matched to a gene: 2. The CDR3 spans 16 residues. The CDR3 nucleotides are TGTGCCACCAGCAGAGTAGACAGGGGTGGGGCCAACGTCCTGACTTTC. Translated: CATSRVDRGGANVLTF.

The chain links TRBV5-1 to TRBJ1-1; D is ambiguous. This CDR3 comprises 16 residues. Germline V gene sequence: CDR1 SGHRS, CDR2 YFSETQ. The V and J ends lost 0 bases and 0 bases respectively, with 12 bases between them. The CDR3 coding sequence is TGCGCCAGCAGCTTGGAGGGCCCGGGATTGAACACTGAAGCTTTCTTT. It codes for CASSLEGPGLNTEAFF.

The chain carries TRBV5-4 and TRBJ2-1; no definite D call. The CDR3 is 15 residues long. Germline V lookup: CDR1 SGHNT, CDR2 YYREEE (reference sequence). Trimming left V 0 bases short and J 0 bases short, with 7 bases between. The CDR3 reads CASSLGRSSYNEQFF. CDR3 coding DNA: TGTGCCAGCAGCTTGGGTAGGAGCTCCTACAATGAGCAGTTCTTC.

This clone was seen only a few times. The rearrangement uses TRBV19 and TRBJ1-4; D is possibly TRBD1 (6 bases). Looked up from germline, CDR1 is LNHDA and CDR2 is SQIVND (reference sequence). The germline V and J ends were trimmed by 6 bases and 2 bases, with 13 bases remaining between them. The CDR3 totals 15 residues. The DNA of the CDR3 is TGTGCCAGTAGGGCCGTTGGGGGCACTAATGAAAAACTGTTTTTT. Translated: CASRAVGGTNEKLFF.

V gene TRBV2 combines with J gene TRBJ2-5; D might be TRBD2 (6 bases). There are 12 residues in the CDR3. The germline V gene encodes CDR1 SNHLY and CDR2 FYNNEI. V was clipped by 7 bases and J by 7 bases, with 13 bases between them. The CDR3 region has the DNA TGTGCCAGCAAGGAGGGGCGAGGGACCCAGTACTTC. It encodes CASKEGRGTQYF.

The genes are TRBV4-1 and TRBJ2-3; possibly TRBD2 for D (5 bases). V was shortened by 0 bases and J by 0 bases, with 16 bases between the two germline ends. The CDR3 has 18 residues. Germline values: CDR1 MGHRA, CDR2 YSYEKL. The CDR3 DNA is TGCGCCAGCAGCCAAGAATATAAGGGCGGGTATAGCACAGATACGCAGTATTTT. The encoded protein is CASSQEYKGGYSTDTQYF.

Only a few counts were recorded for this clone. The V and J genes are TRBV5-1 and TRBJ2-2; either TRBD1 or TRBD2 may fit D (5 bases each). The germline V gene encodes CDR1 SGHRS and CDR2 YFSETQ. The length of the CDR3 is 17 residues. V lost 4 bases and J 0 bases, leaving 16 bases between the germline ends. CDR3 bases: TGCGCCAGCAGCCCGGGACGGACTTTCGCGAACACCGGGGAGCTGTTTTTT. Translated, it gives CASSPGRTFANTGELFF.

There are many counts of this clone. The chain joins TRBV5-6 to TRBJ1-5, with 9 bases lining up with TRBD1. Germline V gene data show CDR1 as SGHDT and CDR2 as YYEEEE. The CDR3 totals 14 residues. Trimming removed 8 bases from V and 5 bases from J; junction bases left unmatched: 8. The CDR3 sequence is CARYRGREDQPQHF. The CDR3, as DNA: TGTGCCAGATACAGGGGGCGAGAGGATCAGCCCCAGCATTTT. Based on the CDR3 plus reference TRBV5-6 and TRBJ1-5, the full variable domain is DAGVTQSPTHLIKTRGQQVTLRCSPKSGHDTVSWYQQALGQGPQFIFQYYEEEERQRGNFPDRFSGHQFPNYSSELNVNALLLGDSALYLCARYRGREDQPQHFGDGTRLSIL.

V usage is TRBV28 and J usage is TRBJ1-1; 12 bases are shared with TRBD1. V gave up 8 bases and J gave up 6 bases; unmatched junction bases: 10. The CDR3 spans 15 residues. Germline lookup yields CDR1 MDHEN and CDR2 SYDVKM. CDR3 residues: CASLVPGQGAPEAFF. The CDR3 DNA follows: TGTGCCAGCCTCGTTCCGGGACAGGGGGCACCTGAAGCTTTCTTT. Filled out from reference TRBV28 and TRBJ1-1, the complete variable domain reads DVKVTQSSRYLVKRTGEKVFLECVQDMDHENMFWYRQDPGLGLRLIYFSYDVKMKEKGDIPEGYSVSREKKERFSLILESASTNQTSMYLCASLVPGQGAPEAFFGQGTRLTVV.

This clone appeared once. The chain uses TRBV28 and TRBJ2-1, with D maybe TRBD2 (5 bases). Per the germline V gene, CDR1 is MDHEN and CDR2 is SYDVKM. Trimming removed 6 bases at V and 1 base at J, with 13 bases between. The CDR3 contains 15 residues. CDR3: CASSIATGSYNEQFF. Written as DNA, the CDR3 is TGTGCCAGCAGCATAGCGACGGGATCCTACAATGAGCAGTTCTTC.

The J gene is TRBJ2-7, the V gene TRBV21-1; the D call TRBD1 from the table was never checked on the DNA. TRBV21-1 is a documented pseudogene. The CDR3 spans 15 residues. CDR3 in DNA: TGTGCCAGCAGATCCCCGACAGGGCCCATCCCCCAGCAGTACTTC. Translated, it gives CASRSPTGPIPQQYF.

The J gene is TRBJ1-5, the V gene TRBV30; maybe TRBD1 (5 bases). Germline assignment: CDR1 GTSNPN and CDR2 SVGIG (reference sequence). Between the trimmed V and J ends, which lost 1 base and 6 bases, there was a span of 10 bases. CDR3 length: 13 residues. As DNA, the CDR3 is TGTGCCTGGAGTGAAACCGGGGCTCAGCCCCAGCATTTT. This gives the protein CAWSETGAQPQHF.

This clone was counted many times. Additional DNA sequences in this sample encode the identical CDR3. The DNA of the CDR3 is TGTGCCACCAGCAGAGATCGGGGACTAGCGGGAAGCGAGCAGTACTTC. Protein: CATSRDRGLAGSEQYF. This rearrangement joins TRBV15 to TRBJ2-7, with 13 bases aligning to TRBD2. The J segment lost 6 bases and the V segment lost 0 bases, leaving 5 bases of the junction unmatched. Looked up from germline, CDR1 is LNHNV and CDR2 is YYDKDF (reference sequence). CDR3 length: 16 residues.